This record covers a single T cell receptor (beta chain). Its antigen is unknown. One end of the junction does not line up with germline, which may come from a read error. The V gene's germline CDR1 is ENHRY and CDR2 SYGVKD. CDR3 length: 14 residues. This record comes from a study of blood T cells in healthy people across ages. Study outcomes and limitations: Relative to aged donors, long-lived donors carried more naive CD4+ cells and displayed higher diversity. It was found that TCR beta diversity correlated strongly with the percentage of naive T cells. The study could not conclusively compare naive and antigen-experienced cells, given its unsorted PBMCs.

It was with a sample-barcoded 5' primer and a J-beta primer mix that a second PCR of roughly 6 to 11 cycles was run. TCRdb re-called the 5' RACE reads with MiXCR, one entry per CDR3 protein. The sample yields 1.5 million to 2 million distinct CDR3 sequences, around 40% seen once. At least 7 million PBMCs were isolated per sample. The J gene is TRBJ2-4, the V gene TRBV10-3; a weak D match, TRBD1 (6 bases). This clonotype was obtained from a human donor in good health. The sequencing input was blood. The CDR3 is CAISGGQGFYKQYF. Here the CDR3 DNA reads TGTGCCATCAGTGGAGGGCAGGGGTTCTACAAGCAGTATTTC.